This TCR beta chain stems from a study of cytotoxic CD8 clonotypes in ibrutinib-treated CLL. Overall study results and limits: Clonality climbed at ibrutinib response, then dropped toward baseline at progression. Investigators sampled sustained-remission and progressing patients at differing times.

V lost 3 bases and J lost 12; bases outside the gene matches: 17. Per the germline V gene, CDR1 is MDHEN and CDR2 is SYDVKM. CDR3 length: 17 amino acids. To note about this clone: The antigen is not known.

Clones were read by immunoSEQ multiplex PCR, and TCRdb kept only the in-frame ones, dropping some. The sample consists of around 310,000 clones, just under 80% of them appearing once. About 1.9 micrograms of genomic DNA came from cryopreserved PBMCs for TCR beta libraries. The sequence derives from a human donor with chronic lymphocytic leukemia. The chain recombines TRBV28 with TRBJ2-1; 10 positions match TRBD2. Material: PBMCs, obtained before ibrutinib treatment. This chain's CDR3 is CASSFPPGAAGGPRQFF. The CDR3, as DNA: TGTGCCAGCAGTTTCCCCCCCGGGGCAGCGGGAGGGCCAAGGCAGTTCTTC. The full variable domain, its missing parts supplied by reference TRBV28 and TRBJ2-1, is DVKVTQSSRYLVKRTGEKVFLECVQDMDHENMFWYRQDPGLGLRLIYFSYDVKMKEKGDIPEGYSVSREKKERFSLILESASTNQTSMYLCASSFPPGAAGGPRQFFGPGTRLTVL.